The 7 T cell receptor beta chains in this list originate from one sample, sequenced in a study of cytomegalovirus exposure and HLA in healthy donors. With 60 Vbeta and 13 Jbeta primers, the PCR was carried out. This table comes from immunoSEQ multiplex PCR, and its TCRdb copy is limited to in-frame clones, with some not included. The sample holds approximately 150,000 clones, over 60% seen once. The sequencing input was PBMCs. These receptors were taken from a woman between 18 and 30 years old in good health and CMV-seronegative.

The V call is TRBV6-1, the J call TRBJ1-1; 10 nucleotides line up with TRBD1. The CDR3 contains 15 residues. V lost 0 bases and J lost 3; bases outside the gene matches: 1. In germline, CDR1 is MNHNS, CDR2 SASEGT. The CDR3 loop is CASSEAGQGYTEAFF. CDR3 bases: TGTGCCAGCAGTGAAGCGGGACAGGGGTACACTGAAGCTTTCTTT.

This rearrangement joins TRBV5-6 to TRBJ2-7, with a weak D call TRBD2 (6 bases). The CDR3 is 16 residues long. CDR1 is SGHDT and CDR2 is YYEEEE in the germline V gene. The V end was cut by 4 bases, the J end by 2 bases, with 19 bases between. The CDR3 DNA is TGTGCCAGCAGCCTCCTCCGACCCGGGGGAACCTACGAGCAGTACTTC. It translates to CASSLLRPGGTYEQYF. Combining the CDR3 with reference TRBV5-6 and TRBJ2-7 gives the whole variable domain DAGVTQSPTHLIKTRGQQVTLRCSPKSGHDTVSWYQQALGQGPQFIFQYYEEEERQRGNFPDRFSGHQFPNYSSELNVNALLLGDSALYLCASSLLRPGGTYEQYFGPGTRLTVT.

This clone was seen a single time. The V and J genes are TRBV20-1 and TRBJ2-7; D is possibly TRBD2 (6 bases). Between the trimmed V and J ends, which lost 6 bases and 5 bases, there was a span of 11 bases. The CDR3 runs 11 residues. The germline V gene encodes CDR1 DFQATT and CDR2 SNEGSKA (reference sequence). CDR3 amino acids: CSAGGIHEQYF. Here the CDR3 DNA reads TGCAGTGCCGGAGGGATCCACGAGCAGTACTTC.

This chain links TRBV10-3 with TRBJ2-7, with a weak D call TRBD1 (6 bases). The length of the CDR3 is 17 residues. The V gene's germline CDR1 is ENHRY and CDR2 SYGVKD. V was trimmed by 0 bases and J by 3 bases, leaving 18 bases between them. DNA of the CDR3: TGTGCCATCAGTGAGTCGGACAGCCCAGTTTCATACTACGAGCAGTACGTC. Encoded protein: CAISESDSPVSYYEQYV.

The J gene is TRBJ2-1, the V gene TRBV10-3; TRBD2 is a possible D gene (5 bases). Trimming stripped 5 bases from V and 4 bases from J, with 9 bases between. The CDR3 totals 13 residues. Germline CDR1 is ENHRY and CDR2 is SYGVKD. CDR3 amino acids: CAISSGNYNEQFF. CDR3 coding DNA: TGTGCCATCAGTTCCGGGAATTACAATGAGCAGTTCTTC.

The chain carries TRBV7-3 and TRBJ2-3; TRBD1 might be the D (6 bases). The ends were cut back, 4 bases at V and 2 bases at J, with 19 bases in the middle. This CDR3 comprises 17 residues. Germline V CDR1 and CDR2: SGHTA, FQGTGA. CDR3 DNA: TGTGCCAGCAGCTCGAGATCGGGCAGGGGTTACACAGATACGCAGTATTTT. It encodes CASSSRSGRGYTDTQYF.

The J gene is TRBJ2-1, the V gene TRBV28, with D uncertain. Between the trimmed V and J ends, which lost 7 bases and 6 bases, there was a span of 4 bases. The CDR3 is 10 amino acids. The V gene's germline CDR1 is MDHEN and CDR2 SYDVKM. The CDR3: CASTLNEQFF. The DNA of the CDR3 is TGTGCCAGCACCCTCAATGAGCAGTTCTTC.